Listed below are T cell receptor beta chains from one sample, sequenced in a study of cytotoxic CD8 clonotypes in ibrutinib-treated CLL. Sequenced by immunoSEQ multiplex PCR; TCRdb stores in-frame clones only, minus some. Of 55,000 to 80,000 clones listed, roughly 50% are singletons. Sequenced here: PBMCs, sampled after 12 months of ibrutinib treatment. The source of these receptors is a human donor with chronic lymphocytic leukemia. Each CDR3 is given with its conserved first and last residue. The D gene is left open where the match is weak. Size is stated for part of the rows, as once, few or many counts, or as a class when the clone is expanded.

j_gene | v_gene | d_gene | abundance | CDR3nt | CDR3aa
TRBJ2-1 | TRBV30 | . | . | TGTGCCGGACGGTTAAGGTATGAGCAGTTCTTC | CAGRLRYEQFF
TRBJ2-6 | TRBV15 | . | . | TGTGCCACCAGCAGATACGGGGGGCCTGGGGCCAACGTCCTGACTTTC | CATSRYGGPGANVLTF
TRBJ2-1 | TRBV7-8 | . | few | TGTGCCAGCAGCTTAACCTTCGGGAATGAGCAGTTCTTC | CASSLTFGNEQFF
TRBJ2-3 | TRBV5-4 | TRBD2 | . | TGTGCGAGCGAGGGGGCGGGAGGGGACACAGATACGCAGTATTTT | CASEGAGGDTDTQYF
TRBJ2-5 | TRBV5-1 | . | many | TGCGCCAGCAGCTTGGGGGGGGTCCAAGAGACCCAGTACTTC | CASSLGGVQETQYF
TRBJ1-1 | TRBV6-1 | . | few | TGTGCCAGCGACAGAACGAACACTGAAGCTTTCTTT | CASDRTNTEAFF
TRBJ2-7 | TRBV19 | TRBD1 | . | TGTGCCAGTAGCATGAGACAGGGGTCTTCCTACGAGCAGTACTTC | CASSMRQGSSYEQYF
TRBJ2-5 | TRBV6-1 | . | . | TGTGCCAGCAATGGCGGTGAGACCCAGTACTTC | CASNGGETQYF
TRBJ2-4 | TRBV27 | TRBD1 | . | TGTGCCAGCAGTTTTTCGACAGGGAGCATTCAGTACTTC | CASSFSTGSIQYF
TRBJ1-2 | TRBV29-1 | TRBD1 | . | TGCAGCGTTGGGGGAGGGACAGGATTGTCGGATGGCTACACCTTC | CSVGGGTGLSDGYTF
TRBJ2-7 | TRBV27 | . | . | TGTGCCAGCAGTTTATGGGGTCCCGGGATCCTGAGCTCCTACGAGCAGTACTTC | CASSLWGPGILSSYEQYF
TRBJ1-4 | TRBV18 | TRBD1 | . | TGTGCCAGCTCACTACTTGGACAGGGGATGGCTAATGAAAAACTGTTTTTT | CASSLLGQGMANEKLFF
TRBJ1-2 | TRBV6-5 | TRBD1 | . | TGTGCCAGCAGACCCCCGGGACAGAACTATGGCTACACCTTC | CASRPPGQNYGYTF
TRBJ2-7 | TRBV29-1 | . | once | TGCAGCGTTGAGTTCGGTAGCGGAGGGACCTACGAGCAGTACTTC | CSVEFGSGGTYEQYF
TRBJ2-5 | TRBV7-2 | . | . | TGTGCCAGCAGCATGAGGGCGTCAGAGACCCAGTACTTC | CASSMRASETQYF
TRBJ2-3 | TRBV29-1 | TRBD1 | few | TGCAGCGAAGGACAGGGCCCAGATACGCAGTATTTT | CSEGQGPDTQYF
TRBJ2-2 | TRBV6-9 | . | . | TGTGCCAGCCAAGGGGGAGGTGGCACCGGGGAGCTGTTTTTT | CASQGGGGTGELFF
TRBJ1-6 | TRBV5-4 | TRBD1 | . | TGTGCCAGCAGCAGGGACAGGGTTTCACCCCTCCACTTT | CASSRDRVSPLHF
TRBJ2-4 | TRBV5-1 | . | . | TGCGCCAGCAGCTTGGCCGCGGCAGGGCAAAACATTCAGTACTTC | CASSLAAAGQNIQYF
TRBJ2-2 | TRBV7-6 | TRBD2 | few | TGTGCCAGCAGCCCCGGGACTAGTCAGCATAGGAACACCGGGGAGCTGTTTTTT | CASSPGTSQHRNTGELFF
TRBJ2-3 | TRBV19 | TRBD2 | few | TGTGCCAGTTCCGGACTAGCGGGAGTGCCAGATACGCAGTATTTT | CASSGLAGVPDTQYF
TRBJ1-2 | TRBV7-9 | TRBD1 | . | TGTGCCAGCAGCTACGGGACAGGGGATGGCTACACCTTC | CASSYGTGDGYTF
TRBJ1-2 | TRBV5-4 | . | few | TGTGCCAGCAGCTTGGATCCGGGATCGAGCTATGGCTACACCTTC | CASSLDPGSSYGYTF
TRBJ1-3 | TRBV6-7 | . | few | TGTGCCAGCAGTGGGACTACTGGAAACACCATATATTTT | CASSGTTGNTIYF
TRBJ2-6 | TRBV28 | . | once | TGTGCCAGCAGTTTACGGTCTGGGGCCAACGTCCTGACTTTC | CASSLRSGANVLTF
TRBJ2-5 | TRBV6-4 | TRBD1 | few | TGTGCCAGCAGTGACTCACACAGGGGGCGGTACCAAGAGACCCAGTACTTC | CASSDSHRGRYQETQYF
TRBJ1-6 | TRBV2 | . | . | TGTGCCAGCACCCCCATAGTCCCCACGATTACCTCCTATAATTCACCCCTCCACTTT | CASTPIVPTITSYNSPLHF
TRBJ2-5 | TRBV6-1 | . | . | TGTGCCAGCAGGAGGACAGACGAGACCCAGTACTTC | CASRRTDETQYF
TRBJ2-1 | TRBV30 | TRBD2 | once | TGTGCCTGCAGCAGACTAGCGGGAGGACACAATGAGCAGTTCTTC | CACSRLAGGHNEQFF
TRBJ2-7 | TRBV29-1 | TRBD1 | once | TGCAGCGTGGGACAGGAGGCTTCCTACGAGCAGTACTTC | CSVGQEASYEQYF
TRBJ1-3 | TRBV5-4 | . | . | TGTGCCAGCAGCTTGGCGGGACGCGGAAACACCATATATTTT | CASSLAGRGNTIYF
TRBJ2-1 | TRBV10-1 | . | few | TGCGCCAGCAGTGAGTCCATCCCCAGGCTCGGCCTATCACAGTTCTTC | CASSESIPRLGLSQFF
TRBJ2-7 | TRBV7-2 | . | few | TGTGCCAGCAGCCCCCTTCCTAGGGCCTACGAGCAGTACTTC | CASSPLPRAYEQYF
TRBJ2-3 | TRBV6-1 | TRBD2 | . | TGTGCCAGCAGTGACCGACTAGCAACTAGCACAGATACGCAGTATTTT | CASSDRLATSTDTQYF
TRBJ2-3 | TRBV6-1 | TRBD2 | many | TGTGCCAGCCGACTAGCGGGGGACGCAGATACGCAGTATTTT | CASRLAGDADTQYF
TRBJ2-3 | TRBV11-3 | TRBD2 | few | TGTGCCAGCAGCTTAGCTGGCGGCACGGGAGGAGATACGCAGTATTTT | CASSLAGGTGGDTQYF
TRBJ1-5 | TRBV28 | . | . | TGTGCCAGCAGTTCATCCGGTTTCAGTCAGCCCCAGCATTTT | CASSSSGFSQPQHF
TRBJ2-7 | TRBV10-3 | TRBD2 | . | TGTGCCATCAGCGCTAGGACTAGCGGCAACTACGAGCAGTACTTC | CAISARTSGNYEQYF
TRBJ2-7 | TRBV6-5 | . | few | TGTGCCAGCAGGCTAATGACCCTCTCCTACGAGCAGTACTTC | CASRLMTLSYEQYF
TRBJ2-7 | TRBV5-4 | TRBD2 | . | TGTGCCAGCGGCGGGACTAACCCCTACGAGCAGTACTTC | CASGGTNPYEQYF
TRBJ1-4 | TRBV4-2 | TRBD1 | . | TGTGCCAGCAGCCAAGGCGGGGACAGGGGAGAAAAACTGTTTTTT | CASSQGGDRGEKLFF
TRBJ2-4 | TRBV30 | . | . | TGTGCCTGGAATAAAGGCGGCGGGGTTGCCAAAAACATTCAGTACTTC | CAWNKGGGVAKNIQYF
TRBJ2-2 | TRBV6-5 | . | . | TGTGCCAGCAGCCCGGGACTGGGAAAAACCGGGGAGCTGTTTTTT | CASSPGLGKTGELFF
TRBJ1-4 | TRBV18 | . | . | TGTGCCAGCTCACCACCCCGAAGGGACCCAACTAATGAAAAACTGTTTTTT | CASSPPRRDPTNEKLFF
TRBJ1-6 | TRBV11-2 | TRBD1 | many | TGTGCCAGCAGCTTACGGGACAGCTATAATTCACCCCTCCACTTT | CASSLRDSYNSPLHF
TRBJ1-2 | TRBV7-2 | . | . | TGTGCCAGCAGCTCTAGGTGGGAATATGGCTACACCTTC | CASSSRWEYGYTF
TRBJ1-2 | TRBV19 | . | . | TGTGCCAGTAGTAGGAAGACTACGGGGAACTATGGCTACACCTTC | CASSRKTTGNYGYTF
TRBJ2-5 | TRBV2 | . | . | TGTGCCAGCAGTCGGAACAGGGTTGAAGAGACCCAGTACTTC | CASSRNRVEETQYF
TRBJ1-5 | TRBV15 | . | many | TGTGCCACCAGCCAAGGACAGTTCAATCAGCCCCAGCATTTT | CATSQGQFNQPQHF
TRBJ2-7 | TRBV5-4 | TRBD2 | . | TGTGCCAGCAGCCAGGGACTAGCGGAGCAGTACGAGCAGTACTTC | CASSQGLAEQYEQYF